This T cell receptor (beta chain) stems from a study of T cells in Graves' hyperthyroidism and ophthalmopathy. Findings and limits, study-wide: Most thyroid clonotypes expanded above 0.001 were also detected in blood.

RNA transcripts were the template for amplifying TCR beta CDR3 regions. A first-round RT-PCR of the TCR CDR3 used the HTBI primer set. TCRdb redid the calling of the multiplex PCR reads with MiXCR, one entry per CDR3 protein. Of 450,000 to 550,000 distinct CDR3 sequences in the sample, around 22% are singletons; the top ten hold about 11%. Germline lookup yields CDR1 MNHNS and CDR2 SASEGT. The trim removed 5 bases at V and 3 bases at J, leaving 5 bases unmatched. The length of the CDR3 is 15 residues. This clonotype was seen ten or more times. Antigen unknown. The sequenced material came from blood. This TCR derives from a woman aged 25 to 39 with Graves' ophthalmopathy. The chain uses TRBV6-1 and TRBJ1-1, with 11 bases identical to TRBD1. The DNA for the CDR3 is TGTGCCAGCAGTCGCGGACAGGGGGCCGACACTGAAGCTTTCTTT. This translates into CASSRGQGADTEAFF.